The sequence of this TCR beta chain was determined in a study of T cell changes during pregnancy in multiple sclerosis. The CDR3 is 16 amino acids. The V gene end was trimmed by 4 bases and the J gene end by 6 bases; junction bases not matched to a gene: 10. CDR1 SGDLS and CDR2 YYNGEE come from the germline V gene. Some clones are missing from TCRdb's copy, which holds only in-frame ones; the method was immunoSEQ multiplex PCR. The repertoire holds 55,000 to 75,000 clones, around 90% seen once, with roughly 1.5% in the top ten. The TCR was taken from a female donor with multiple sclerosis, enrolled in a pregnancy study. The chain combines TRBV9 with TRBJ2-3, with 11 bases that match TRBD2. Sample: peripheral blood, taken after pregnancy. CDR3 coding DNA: TGTGCCAGCAGCTACACCACTAGCGGGAGCCCGGATACGCAGTATTTT. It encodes CASSYTTSGSPDTQYF.